What follows are 22 T cell receptor beta chains derived from one specimen sequenced in a study of OX40 agonist ivuxolimab in advanced cancers. The method behind the library was the immunoSEQ multiplex PCR assay. As stored in TCRdb, this immuneACCESS dataset retains in-frame rearrangements with V and J assigned. A fraction of the clones does not appear; measured against another copy, unresolved V genes explain less than half of the discrepancy, and the remainder lacks a known reason. The sample table shows 85,000 to 130,000 clones, and roughly nine tenths are seen once. The top ten clonotypes cover roughly 0.3% of the sample. This specimen was CD4+ or CD8+ T cells sorted from blood, taken in a trial of the OX40 agonist ivuxolimab. All receptors derive from an adult with an advanced solid tumor such as melanoma, head and neck, liver or kidney cancer.

This clone came up once. This rearrangement joins TRBV7-2 to TRBJ2-7; the D gene is possibly TRBD2 (6 bases). The length of the CDR3 is 13 residues. The ends were cut back, 4 bases at V and 5 bases at J, with 12 bases in the middle. Germline CDR1 is SGHTA and CDR2 is FQGNSA. CDR3 bases: TGTGCCAGCAGCTCGGGGAGGAGGAACGAGCAGTACTTC. Protein sequence: CASSSGRRNEQYF.

Only a few counts were recorded for this clone. The rearrangement joins TRBV19 to TRBJ2-3, with D possibly TRBD2 on 6 matching bases. V lost 11 bases and J lost 0, with 15 bases in between. Germline V gene sequence: CDR1 LNHDA, CDR2 SQIVND (reference sequence). This CDR3 comprises 14 residues. The CDR3 region is CASRRGGSTDTQYF. For the CDR3, the DNA is TGTGCCTCCAGGAGGGGCGGGAGCACAGATACGCAGTATTTT.

V and J are TRBV10-3 and TRBJ2-7; 12 bases line up with TRBD2. With V trimmed by 4 bases and J by 3 bases, 4 bases remained unmatched. This CDR3 has 15 residues. CDR1 is ENHRY, CDR2 SYGVKD, per germline. CDR3 bases: TGTGCCATCAGTGGGACTAGCGGGATCGGCTACGAGCAGTACTTC. This sequence encodes CAISGTSGIGYEQYF.

The rearrangement uses TRBV6-1 and TRBJ2-3, with TRBD2 matching over 9 bases. The length of the CDR3 is 18 residues. The germline gives CDR1 MNHNS, CDR2 SASEGT. The ends lost 2 bases at V and 2 bases at J; junction bases unmatched: 11. CDR3 amino acids: CASSERIRASGVTDTQYF. The CDR3 coding sequence is TGTGCCAGCAGTGAACGGATTCGGGCTAGCGGGGTCACAGATACGCAGTATTTT.

The J gene is TRBJ2-3, the V gene TRBV7-3; D perhaps matches TRBD1 (5 bases). V lost 6 bases, J lost 2 bases, and 9 bases lay in between. The CDR3 runs to 13 residues. Germline V lookup: CDR1 SGHTA, CDR2 FQGTGA. Here the CDR3 DNA reads TGTGCCAGCAGTCGACAGACCACAGATACGCAGTATTTT. Amino acids: CASSRQTTDTQYF.

The genes are TRBV28 and TRBJ1-2; no firm D call. Per germline, CDR1 MDHEN and CDR2 SYDVKM. The CDR3 contains 12 residues. V was trimmed by 7 bases and J by 4 bases, leaving 10 bases between them. The CDR3 region is CASNQARYGYTF. Here the CDR3 DNA reads TGTGCCAGCAATCAAGCCCGCTATGGCTACACCTTC.

V is TRBV6-1 and J is TRBJ1-2; tentative D call: TRBD1 (6 bases). Per germline, CDR1 MNHNS and CDR2 SASEGT. The CDR3 covers 13 residues. V lost 3 bases to trimming and J lost 7 bases, with 12 bases between them. The CDR3 sequence: CASSEGRGVGYTF. CDR3 coding DNA: TGTGCCAGCAGTGAGGGCAGGGGCGTTGGCTACACCTTC.

The chain links TRBV6-1 to TRBJ2-7; 7 bases are a match to TRBD1. The germline CDR1 and CDR2 sequences are MNHNS and SASEGT. This CDR3 comprises 13 residues. Trimming took 7 bases from V and 3 from J; bases not matched to a gene: 6. This CDR3 reads CASIKTGDYEQYF. The CDR3 nucleotides are TGTGCCAGCATCAAAACAGGGGACTACGAGCAGTACTTC.

The genes are TRBV7-9 and TRBJ1-3, with D hard to call. The CDR3 is made up of 12 amino acids. The germline V gene has CDR1 SEHNR and CDR2 FQNEAQ (reference sequence). Trimming took off 7 bases at V and 4 bases at J, with 8 bases between the two ends. The CDR3 coding sequence is TGTGCCAGCACGACCAGGGGAAACACCATATATTTT. Its translation is CASTTRGNTIYF.

The chain links TRBV28 to TRBJ2-4; TRBD2 aligns across 8 bases. The CDR3 covers 15 residues. The V gene's germline CDR1 is MDHEN and CDR2 SYDVKM. The V and J ends lost 6 bases and 2 bases, in that order; junction bases with no gene match: 6. The chain's CDR3 is CASSLAGQPKNIQYF. The CDR3 bases are TGTGCCAGCAGCCTAGCGGGCCAGCCCAAAAACATTCAGTACTTC. The whole variable domain, remainder taken from reference TRBV28 and TRBJ2-4, is DVKVTQSSRYLVKRTGEKVFLECVQDMDHENMFWYRQDPGLGLRLIYFSYDVKMKEKGDIPEGYSVSREKKERFSLILESASTNQTSMYLCASSLAGQPKNIQYFGAGTRLSVL.

The chain employs TRBV7-9 and TRBJ2-7, with a tentative D call TRBD2 (5 bases). V lost 4 bases and J lost 5, with 6 bases in between. The germline gives CDR1 SEHNR, CDR2 FQNEAQ (reference sequence). This CDR3 is 11 amino acids long. Here the CDR3 reads CASSSGDEQYF. The CDR3 coding sequence is TGTGCCAGCAGCTCCGGGGACGAGCAGTACTTC.

V is TRBV18 and J is TRBJ1-2; 9 bases are shared with TRBD1. After removal of 6 bases from V and 3 bases from J, the junction contained 5 bases not matched to a gene. The germline gives CDR1 KGHSH, CDR2 LQKENI. The CDR3 is made up of 14 amino acids. The CDR3 DNA sequence: TGTGCCAGCTCGGCGGGACAGGGATACTATGGCTACACCTTC. Amino acids: CASSAGQGYYGYTF. The full variable domain, with the rest looked up from reference TRBV18 and TRBJ1-2, is NAGVMQNPRHLVRRRGQEARLRCSPMKGHSHVYWYRQLPEEGLKFMVYLQKENIIDESGMPKERFSAEFPKEGPSILRIQQVVRGDSAAYFCASSAGQGYYGYTFGSGTRLTVV.

V and J are TRBV19 and TRBJ2-2; tentative D call: TRBD1 (5 bases). CDR3 length equals 15 residues. From germline, CDR1 is LNHDA and CDR2 SQIVND (reference sequence). Trimming removed 7 bases at V and 1 base at J, with 13 bases between. This chain's CDR3 is CASNTRQGNTGELFF. The CDR3 DNA reads as TGTGCCAGTAATACCAGGCAGGGGAACACCGGGGAGCTGTTTTTT. Complete variable domain (other parts from reference TRBV19 and TRBJ2-2): DGGITQSPKYLFRKEGQNVTLSCEQNLNHDAMYWYRQDPGQGLRLIYYSQIVNDFQKGDIAEGYSVSREKKESFPLTVTSAQKNPTAFYLCASNTRQGNTGELFFGEGSRLTVL.

The gene calls are TRBV19 and TRBJ1-5; D is undetermined. Trimming shortened V by 3 bases and J by 2 bases, and 11 bases separated the two germline ends. The germline V gene has CDR1 LNHDA and CDR2 SQIVND (reference sequence). CDR3 size: 15 residues. CDR3 loop: CASSMGLVRNQPQHF. The CDR3 DNA follows: TGTGCCAGTAGTATGGGTCTGGTGCGCAATCAGCCCCAGCATTTT.

The CDR3 bases are TGTGCCAGCAGTGCAGGGAGTCTGAACACTGAAGCTTTCTTT. Its translation: CASSAGSLNTEAFF. V gene TRBV28 combines with J gene TRBJ1-1; a weak D match, TRBD1 (5 bases). V gave up 5 bases and J gave up 0 bases, with 10 bases separating them. Germline CDR1 is MDHEN and CDR2 is SYDVKM. The CDR3 totals 14 residues.

This clone was observed once. This chain links TRBV7-7 with TRBJ2-5, with a tentative D call TRBD2 (6 bases). In germline, CDR1 is SSHAT, CDR2 FNYEAQ (reference sequence). V gave up 5 bases and J gave up 7 bases, with 26 bases separating them. CDR3 size: 17 residues. For the CDR3, the DNA is TGTGCCAGCAGCCCCGTAGCCCCGCGGCTAGCCGGGGGGACCCAGTACTTC. This gives the protein CASSPVAPRLAGGTQYF.

V usage is TRBV9 and J usage is TRBJ2-2; 12 bases are shared with TRBD2. Unmatched junction bases numbered 2, after V lost 3 bases and J lost 5 bases. Germline V gene sequence: CDR1 SGDLS, CDR2 YYNGEE. The CDR3 contains 15 residues. The CDR3 DNA reads as TGTGCCAGCAGCGCGACTAGCGGGAGTACCGGGGAGCTGTTTTTT. This encodes CASSATSGSTGELFF.

This clone was recorded only once. This chain links TRBV28 with TRBJ1-5, with a tentative D call TRBD1 (5 bases). Trimming removed 6 bases at V and 1 base at J, with 16 bases between. Per the germline V gene, CDR1 is MDHEN and CDR2 is SYDVKM. The CDR3 contains 16 residues. In nucleotides, the CDR3 is TGTGCCAGCAGGAGTGCAGGGAGCGGGAGCAATCAGCCCCAGCATTTT. It is translated as CASRSAGSGSNQPQHF.

This chain joins TRBV6-5 and TRBJ2-5; 8 positions agree with TRBD1. Looked up from germline, CDR1 is MNHEY and CDR2 is SVGAGI. Losses at the gene ends were 6 bases for V and 5 bases for J; bases not matched to a gene: 8. There are 14 residues in the CDR3. The CDR3 reads CASRWGDRSETQYF. As DNA, the CDR3 is TGTGCCAGCAGGTGGGGGGACAGGTCGGAGACCCAGTACTTC.

This chain connects TRBV2 to TRBJ1-5, with 10 bases identical to TRBD1. V was pared by 3 bases and J by 6 bases, with 5 bases of the junction left unmatched. The CDR3 is 15 residues long. Per germline, CDR1 SNHLY and CDR2 FYNNEI. The DNA for the CDR3 is TGTGCCAGCAGTGACCGGACAGGGGGGGGTCAGCCCCAGCATTTT. Protein product: CASSDRTGGGQPQHF.

A remark on this clone: The identical CDR3 is also encoded by other nucleotide sequences in the sample. The chain carries TRBV5-1 and TRBJ2-7; 7 positions agree with TRBD2. The V and J ends lost 3 bases and 7 bases, in that order; junction bases with no gene match: 1. The V gene's germline CDR1 is SGHRS and CDR2 YFSETQ. The CDR3 covers 11 residues. The CDR3 loop reads CASSWGGEQYF. The CDR3 DNA follows: TGCGCCAGCAGCTGGGGGGGGGAGCAGTACTTC.

The rearrangement links TRBV28 to TRBJ2-1, with D tentatively TRBD1 or TRBD2 (5 bases each). The CDR3 is made up of 14 amino acids. Trimming removed 8 bases from V and 12 bases from J, with 23 bases in between. Germline V gives CDR1 MDHEN, CDR2 SYDVKM. Written as DNA, the CDR3 is TGTGCCAGCCAAAACAACGGAGTCAGGGCGGGGCAGTTCTTC. It translates to CASQNNGVRAGQFF.